This TCR beta chain is drawn from a study of T cells in Graves' hyperthyroidism and ophthalmopathy. Authors of the study amplified TCR beta CDR3 regions from RNA transcripts. TCR CDR3 underwent first-round RT-PCR with the HTBI primer set. TCRdb recomputed calls from the multiplex PCR reads with MiXCR, one row per CDR3 protein. The sample has 270,000 or so distinct CDR3 sequences; 20% to 30% are singletons. Source material: blood. This receptor was obtained from a man aged 40-49 years with Graves' hyperthyroidism that later progressed to Graves' ophthalmopathy.

The CDR3 DNA is TGTGCCAGTAGTATGCCCCTGGGGACTAACTATGGCTACACCTTC. It encodes CASSMPLGTNYGYTF. The rearrangement uses TRBV19 and TRBJ1-2; D not resolved. Trimming shortened V by 3 bases and J by 0 bases, and 11 bases separated the two germline ends. This CDR3 comprises 15 residues. Germline V gene data show CDR1 as LNHDA and CDR2 as SQIVND (reference sequence). The full variable domain, in which reference TRBV19 and TRBJ1-2 provide the parts outside the CDR3, is DGGITQSPKYLFRKEGQNVTLSCEQNLNHDAMYWYRQDPGQGLRLIYYSQIVNDFQKGDIAEGYSVSREKKESFPLTVTSAQKNPTAFYLCASSMPLGTNYGYTFGSGTRLTVV.